This T cell receptor (beta chain) was identified during a study of CD8 T cells in ankylosing spondylitis (dated by TCRdb to the late 2010s). Some background on the complete study: The study profiled T cell receptor beta repertoires in healthy donors and ankylosing spondylitis patients to find disease-linked TCR variants. The full study cohort was made up of roughly 25 ankylosing spondylitis patients and fewer than 120 healthy donors. Peripheral blood was sampled, and synovial fluid was also collected from ankylosing spondylitis patients.

The instrument was an Illumina HiSeq 2500. TCR beta libraries were prepared by quantitative 5'-RACE with molecular barcodes. The authors processed their data as follows. A new computational method based on a probabilistic model of VDJ rearrangement was used to identify disease-linked TCR variants. TCRdb trimmed the raw reads at Q25, called clones with MiXCR and kept productive beta chains. Rows with a matching CDR3 protein are joined into one entry that keeps the most common DNA and genes. What appears here as the V and J calls and clone size reflects TCRdb's work, not the paper's. The sample table lists just under 350,000 distinct CDR3 sequences, about 15% of them with a count of one. The ten largest account for 0.85% to 1.4% of the sample. Reading the germline V gene gives CDR1 SGHTA and CDR2 FQGNSA. V lost 5 bases and J lost 11 bases, and the count of bases not matched to a germline gene is 9. From its cysteine to its phenylalanine, the CDR3 spans 13 amino acids. The kept DNA is CDR3 alone, 39 bases in frame from the first base.

Note on this clonotype: The antigen this receptor binds is unknown. Base quality data are lacking; no much larger clone is found one base away.

Summary of the overall study and its limitations: Significant enrichment of the disease-linked clones was reported in matched synovial fluid samples from ankylosing spondylitis patients. A TCR beta motif made up of several highly homologous amino acid variants appeared to be characteristic of blood from ankylosing spondylitis patients. A CD8+ phenotype was shown by the disease-linked clones, which were found at relatively low frequencies in peripheral blood. Some TCR beta motif variants had previously been reported in synovial fluid and blood of reactive arthritis patients, which suggested common disease-initiation mechanisms.

Sample: blood, either unsorted or a sorted T cell fraction (not recorded which). The rearranged segments are TRBV7-2 and TRBJ1-2, and TRBD1 matches 9 of the central bases. The receptor was derived from a male donor with ankylosing spondylitis or in good health (not recorded which). The sequence in DNA is TGTGCCAGCAGCCGGGACAGGGAAAGCGTTTACACCTTC. Protein translation: CASSRDRESVYTF.